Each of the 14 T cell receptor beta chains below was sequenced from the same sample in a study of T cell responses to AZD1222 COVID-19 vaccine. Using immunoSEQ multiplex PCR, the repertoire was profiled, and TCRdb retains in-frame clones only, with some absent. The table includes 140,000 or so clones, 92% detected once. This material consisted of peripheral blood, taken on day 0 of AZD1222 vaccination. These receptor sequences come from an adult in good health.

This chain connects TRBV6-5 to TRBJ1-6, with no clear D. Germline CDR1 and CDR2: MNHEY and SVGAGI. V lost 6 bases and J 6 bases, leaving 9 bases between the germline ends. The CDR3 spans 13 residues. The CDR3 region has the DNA TGTGCCAGCAGCCCCATTTCTAATTCACCCCTCCACTTT. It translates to CASSPISNSPLHF.

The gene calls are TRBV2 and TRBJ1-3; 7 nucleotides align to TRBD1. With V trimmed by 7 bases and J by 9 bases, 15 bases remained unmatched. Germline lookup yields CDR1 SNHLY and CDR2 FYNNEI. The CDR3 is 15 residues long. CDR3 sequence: CASTQESRGQSTIYF. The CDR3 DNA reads TGTGCCAGCACCCAAGAGTCTAGGGGGCAAAGCACCATATATTTT.

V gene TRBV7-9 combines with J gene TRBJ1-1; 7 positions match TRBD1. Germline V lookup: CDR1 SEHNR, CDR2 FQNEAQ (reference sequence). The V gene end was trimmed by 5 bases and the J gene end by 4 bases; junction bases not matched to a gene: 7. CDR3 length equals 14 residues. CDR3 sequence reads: CASSPQGSGTEAFF. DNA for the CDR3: TGTGCCAGCAGCCCACAGGGGTCCGGCACTGAAGCTTTCTTT.

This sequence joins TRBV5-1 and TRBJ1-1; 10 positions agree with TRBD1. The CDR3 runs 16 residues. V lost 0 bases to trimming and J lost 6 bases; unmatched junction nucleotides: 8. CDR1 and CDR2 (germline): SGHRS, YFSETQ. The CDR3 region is CASSLAGTGVHSEAFF. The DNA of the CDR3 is TGCGCCAGCAGCTTGGCCGGGACAGGGGTACATTCTGAAGCTTTCTTT.

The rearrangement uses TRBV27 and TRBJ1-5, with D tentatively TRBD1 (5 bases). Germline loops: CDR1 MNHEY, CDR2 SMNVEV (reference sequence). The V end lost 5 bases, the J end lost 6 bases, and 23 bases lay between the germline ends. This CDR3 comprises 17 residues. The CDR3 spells CASSPLAGTDGRQPQHF. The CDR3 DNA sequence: TGTGCCAGCAGTCCTCTTGCCGGGACGGATGGGCGTCAGCCCCAGCATTTT.

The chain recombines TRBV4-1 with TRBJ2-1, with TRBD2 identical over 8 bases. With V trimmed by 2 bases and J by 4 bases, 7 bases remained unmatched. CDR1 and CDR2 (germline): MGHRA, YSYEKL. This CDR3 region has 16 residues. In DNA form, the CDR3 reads TGCGCCAGCAGCCAACTAGCCCGGGAGGGTTACAATGAGCAGTTCTTC. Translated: CASSQLAREGYNEQFF.

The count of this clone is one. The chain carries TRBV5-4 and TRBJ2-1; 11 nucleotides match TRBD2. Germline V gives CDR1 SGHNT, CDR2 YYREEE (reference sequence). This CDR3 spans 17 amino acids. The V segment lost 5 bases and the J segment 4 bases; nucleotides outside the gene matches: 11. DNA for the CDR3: TGTGCCAGCAGTTCCGGGGGTAGCGGGAGGGCATACAATGAGCAGTTCTTC. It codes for CASSSGGSGRAYNEQFF.

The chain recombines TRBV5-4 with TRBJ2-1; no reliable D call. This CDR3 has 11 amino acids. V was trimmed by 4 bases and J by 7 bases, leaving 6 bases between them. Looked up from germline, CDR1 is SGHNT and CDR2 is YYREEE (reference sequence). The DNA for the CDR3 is TGTGCCAGCAGCCTGCAAAATGAGCAGTTCTTC. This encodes CASSLQNEQFF.

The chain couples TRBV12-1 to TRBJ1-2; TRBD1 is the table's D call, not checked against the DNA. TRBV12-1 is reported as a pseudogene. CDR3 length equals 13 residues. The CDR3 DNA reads TGTGCCAGCAGTAGACAGGATTTCTATGGCTACACCTTC. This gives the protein CASSRQDFYGYTF.

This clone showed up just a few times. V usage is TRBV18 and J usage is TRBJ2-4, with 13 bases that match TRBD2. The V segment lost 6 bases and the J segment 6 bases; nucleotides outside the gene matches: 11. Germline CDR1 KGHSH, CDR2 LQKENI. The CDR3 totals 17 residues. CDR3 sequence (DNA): TGTGCCAGCTCGCAAACTAGCGGGAGGGCCGAAGTAAACATTCAGTACTTC. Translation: CASSQTSGRAEVNIQYF.

CDR3: CASSGGGGYLTEAFF. CDR3 in DNA: TGTGCCAGCAGCGGAGGGGGCGGGTATTTAACTGAAGCTTTCTTT. The V and J genes are TRBV9 and TRBJ1-1; 7 bases align to TRBD1. V gave up 3 bases and J gave up 5 bases; unmatched junction bases: 10. This CDR3 comprises 15 residues. The V gene's germline CDR1 is SGDLS and CDR2 YYNGEE.

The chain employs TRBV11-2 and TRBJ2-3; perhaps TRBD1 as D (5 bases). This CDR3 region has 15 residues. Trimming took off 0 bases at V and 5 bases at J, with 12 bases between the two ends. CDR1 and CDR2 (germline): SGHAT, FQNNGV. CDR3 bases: TGTGCCAGCAGCTTAGATCACCAGGGCGTAGATACGCAGTATTTT. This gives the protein CASSLDHQGVDTQYF.

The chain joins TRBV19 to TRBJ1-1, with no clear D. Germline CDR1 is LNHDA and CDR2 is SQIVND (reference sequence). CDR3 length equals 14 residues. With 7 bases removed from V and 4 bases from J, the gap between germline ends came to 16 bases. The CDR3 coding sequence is TGTGCCAGTAATTTAGGAGGGCTGGCCACTGAAGCTTTCTTT. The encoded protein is CASNLGGLATEAFF.

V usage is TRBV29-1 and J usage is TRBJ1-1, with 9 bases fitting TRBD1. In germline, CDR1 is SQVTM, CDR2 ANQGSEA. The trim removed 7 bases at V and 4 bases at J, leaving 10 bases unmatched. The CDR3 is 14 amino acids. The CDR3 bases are TGCAGCGCCGAACAGGGGGCGGGAGCCACTGAAGCTTTCTTT. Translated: CSAEQGAGATEAFF.